Listed below are T cell receptor beta chains from one sample, sequenced in a study of T cells in tuberculosis. The method was immunoSEQ multiplex PCR; TCRdb's version includes in-frame clones alone and lacks a portion of them. The table has about 31,000 clones, 97% seen once. Sample: PBMCs. Receptors originate from a donor aged 5-35 years with latent tuberculosis or without tuberculosis infection. Each CDR3 is given with its conserved first and last residue. D genes are given only for firm matches. Clone size is not always given. Where it is, it says once, few, many or a class for expanded clones.

TRBV5-6	TRBJ2-1	-	TRBD1	TGTGCCAGCAGCTTACGAGGGGGCTCAAGCAATGAGCAGTTCTTC	CASSLRGGSSNEQFF
TRBV7-2	TRBJ2-4	-	TRBD2	TGTGCCAGCAGCCTCCTGACCGGGACTAGCTATAACAAAAACATTCAGTACTTC	CASSLLTGTSYNKNIQYF
TRBV5-1	TRBJ1-1	-	TRBD1	TGCGCCAGCAGCTTGGTTCCAGGGGGAGGCACTGAAGCTTTCTTT	CASSLVPGGGTEAFF
TRBV19	TRBJ2-5	-	-	TGTGCCAGTGGCCCAGGGCGTTCGGGTGAGACCCAGTACTTC	CASGPGRSGETQYF
TRBV5-6	TRBJ1-2	-	-	TGTGCCAGCAGCTTGTCAGGGCGGTACTATGGCTACACCTTC	CASSLSGRYYGYTF
TRBV19	TRBJ2-5	-	TRBD1	TGTGCCAGTAGTCGGACAGGGGTCCAAGAGACCCAGTACTTC	CASSRTGVQETQYF
TRBV19	TRBJ2-7	-	-	TGTGCCAGCCGAAGGGGGGGATCCTACGAGCAGTACTTC	CASRRGGSYEQYF
TRBV7-6	TRBJ2-1	-	-	TGTGCCAGCAGCTCCCAATCAGCGGACAATGAGCAGTTCTTC	CASSSQSADNEQFF
TRBV18	TRBJ1-2	once	TRBD1	TGTGCCAGCTCATCTCTAGGCGACAGGGAAAACTATGGCTACACCTTC	CASSSLGDRENYGYTF
TRBV19	TRBJ1-2	-	-	TGTGCCAGTAATTGGCCGGGGGGCAATGGCTACACCTTC	CASNWPGGNGYTF
TRBV12-5	TRBJ2-7	-	TRBD1	TGTGCTAGTGGACGAGGGACAGAATACTACTACGAGCAGTACTTC	CASGRGTEYYYEQYF
TRBV27	TRBJ2-3	once	TRBD2	TGTGCCAGCAGCTTCGGGACTAGCGGGAGGGAGGATACGCAGTATTTT	CASSFGTSGREDTQYF
TRBV2	TRBJ1-5	-	TRBD1	TGTGCCAGCAATGATGGACAGGGGCTTTCGCCCCAGCATTTT	CASNDGQGLSPQHF
TRBV6-1	TRBJ1-4	-	-	TGTGCCAGCAGCCAGACAGATGCAACTAATGAAAAACTGTTTTTT	CASSQTDATNEKLFF
TRBV28	TRBJ1-5	once	TRBD1	TGTGCCAGCGGGGGACAGATCAATCAGCCCCAGCATTTT	CASGGQINQPQHF
TRBV11-1	TRBJ1-1	-	-	TGTGCCAGCAGCTCGCTGGCGGCGAACACTGAAGCTTTCTTT	CASSSLAANTEAFF
TRBV28	TRBJ1-1	-	TRBD1	TGTGCCAGCAGTTTATCAGGCGGGACAGGAACTTTCTTT	CASSLSGGTGTFF
TRBV18	TRBJ1-1	-	-	TGTGCCAGCTCACCAGCTTTTTTCGGAGCGATGAACACTGAAGCTTTCTTT	CASSPAFFGAMNTEAFF
TRBV6-6	TRBJ2-7	-	TRBD1	TGTGCCAGCAGTTACACTTTTACAGGGGAAAGGCGCGAGCAGTACTTC	CASSYTFTGERREQYF
TRBV4-1	TRBJ2-1	-	-	TGCGCCAGCAGCCAAGATGGCCGCGGGAATTACAATGAGCAGTTCTTC	CASSQDGRGNYNEQFF
TRBV6-1	TRBJ1-2	-	TRBD1	TGTGCCAGCAGTGAACAGGGGCAGGGGGCCTACACCTTC	CASSEQGQGAYTF
TRBV7-6	TRBJ1-3	-	TRBD1	TGTGCCAGCAGCTTAGTCTCGCAGGGGGGAAACTCTGGAAACACCATATATTTT	CASSLVSQGGNSGNTIYF
TRBV2	TRBJ1-1	-	-	TGTGCCAGCCATGGGGGGGGTGGACCTGAAGCTTTCTTT	CASHGGGGPEAFF
TRBV2	TRBJ1-2	-	-	TGTGCCAGCAGTGAAGTGCAGTTAAACTATGGCTACACCTTC	CASSEVQLNYGYTF
TRBV28	TRBJ2-6	-	TRBD1	TGTGCCAGCAGGGGACAGGGTATGACCAACGTCCTGACTTTC	CASRGQGMTNVLTF
TRBV7-3	TRBJ2-2	-	TRBD1	TGTGCCAGCAGCGCGCGTTACAGGGGCGCCGGGGAGCTGTTTTTT	CASSARYRGAGELFF
TRBV25-1	TRBJ1-1	-	TRBD1	TGTGCCAGCAGAGGGGGACAGCGAAACACTGAAGCTTTCTTT	CASRGGQRNTEAFF
TRBV28	TRBJ2-2	-	TRBD1	TGTGCCAGCAGTCTCCGCCGACAGGGGGGTGGCACCGGGGAGCTGTTTTTT	CASSLRRQGGGTGELFF
TRBV6-1	TRBJ2-7	-	-	TGTGCCAGCAGTTTGACAGGTCCCTACGAGCAGTACTTC	CASSLTGPYEQYF
TRBV28	TRBJ1-4	-	TRBD1	TGTGCCAGCAGTGGGGCGGGGACAGGGGGTGAAAAACTGTTTTTT	CASSGAGTGGEKLFF
TRBV18	TRBJ1-4	-	-	TGTGCCAGCTCCCCGATCGGGGGGGAAAAACTGTTTTTT	CASSPIGGEKLFF
TRBV6-5	TRBJ1-5	-	-	TGTGCCAGCAGGCCCTCCCAGGTTAGCAATCAGCCCCAGCATTTT	CASRPSQVSNQPQHF
TRBV7-9	TRBJ1-1	once	-	TGTGCCAGCAGCGGGCCATCAGGGACTGAAGCTTTCTTT	CASSGPSGTEAFF
TRBV2	TRBJ2-5	-	-	TGTGCCAGCAAGACTGTCCAAGAGACCCAGTACTTC	CASKTVQETQYF
TRBV7-8	TRBJ2-7	-	TRBD2	TGTGCCAGCAGCTTGGGACTAGCGGGAGTTGCCTACGAGCAGTACTTC	CASSLGLAGVAYEQYF
TRBV28	TRBJ2-5	-	TRBD2	TGTGCCAGCAGTTTCTATCAGCGGGAGGGCGTAGAGACCCAGTACTTC	CASSFYQREGVETQYF
TRBV6-1	TRBJ2-3	-	-	TGTGCCAGCAGTGAAGGCACAGGGGAGGCAGATACGCAGTATTTT	CASSEGTGEADTQYF
TRBV7-8	TRBJ1-5	-	-	TGTGCCAGCAGCTTCAGAAGCAATCAGCCCCAGCATTTT	CASSFRSNQPQHF
TRBV7-2	TRBJ1-3	-	TRBD1	TGTGCCAGCAGTCTGACAGGGGGATCTTCTGGAAACACCATATATTTT	CASSLTGGSSGNTIYF
TRBV9	TRBJ2-3	-	-	TGTGCCAGCAGCGTAGCCGCAGGGAGGTGGACAGATACGCAGTATTTT	CASSVAAGRWTDTQYF